A selection of T cell receptor beta chains follows, all from one sample in a study of T cells after yellow fever vaccination. TCRdb reanalysed the 5' RACE reads using MiXCR and keeps one entry per CDR3 protein. The sample includes hundreds of thousands of distinct CDR3 sequences, approximately 13% of them seen just once. This material consisted of PBMCs, taken on the day of the yellow fever booster vaccination. The receptors were gathered from a man aged 25 to 45 who received the YFV17D yellow fever vaccine. CDR3s include the opening cysteine and the closing phenylalanine or tryptophan. A D gene is named only where the DNA matches it firmly. Not all rows give a size; the values are once, few, many and, for expanded clones, a class.

j_call,d_call,v_call,clone_size,cdr3_nt,cdr3_aa
TRBJ2-7,-,TRBV12-3/TRBV12-4,-,TGTGCCAGCAGTTTAGACAGCCCCACCTACGAGCAGTACTTC,CASSLDSPTYEQYF
TRBJ2-1,TRBD2,TRBV7-9,-,TGTGCCAGCAGCTTATTTACTAGCGGCCTCTCCTACAATGAGCAGTTCTTC,CASSLFTSGLSYNEQFF
TRBJ2-1,TRBD2,TRBV7-2,-,TGTGCCAGCAGCCAAAGACTAGCGGGAATTGAGCAGTTCTTC,CASSQRLAGIEQFF
TRBJ2-1,-,TRBV3-1,few,TGTGCCAGCAGCCGATCCGGTCGCTCCTACAATGAGCAGTTCTTC,CASSRSGRSYNEQFF
TRBJ2-1,-,TRBV4-1,few,TGCGCCAGCAGCCAAGCTAATTACAATGAGCAGTTCTTC,CASSQANYNEQFF
TRBJ2-1,TRBD1,TRBV9,-,TGTGCCAGCAGCGCAGGACAGGGGGACTACAATGAGCAGTTCTTC,CASSAGQGDYNEQFF
TRBJ1-4,-,TRBV5-1,many,TGCGCCAGCAGCCCAGCCCCGACAACTGGGGGTGAAAAACTGTTTTTT,CASSPAPTTGGEKLFF
TRBJ2-5,TRBD1,TRBV4-3,-,TGCGCCAGCAGCCAAGTCCGGACAGGGGGAGAGACCCAGTACTTC,CASSQVRTGGETQYF
TRBJ2-7,-,TRBV7-2,few,TGTGCCAGCAGCTTGAATGCGGGCGAGCAGTACTTC,CASSLNAGEQYF
TRBJ2-4,-,TRBV7-2,-,TGTGCCAGCAGCGCCGGGCAGGGACTAGCCAAAAACATTCAGTACTTC,CASSAGQGLAKNIQYF
TRBJ2-7,TRBD1,TRBV7-2,-,TGTGCCAGCAGCGCCAGACAGGGCACCTACGAGCAGTACTTC,CASSARQGTYEQYF
TRBJ2-4,TRBD1,TRBV20-1,few,TGCAGTGCTCGACAGGGAGACATTCAGTACTTC,CSARQGDIQYF
TRBJ2-4,-,TRBV18,-,TGTGCCAGCTCACCACCGGTCCTCAAAAACATTCAGTACTTC,CASSPPVLKNIQYF
TRBJ2-1,TRBD2,TRBV7-2,few,TGTGCCAGCAGGTCTCCGGGACTAGCTTTAAGTAATGAGCAGTTCTTC,CASRSPGLALSNEQFF
TRBJ2-5,-,TRBV29-1,few,TGCAGCGTTGAAGGTTTACAGTTAGAGACCCAGTACTTC,CSVEGLQLETQYF
TRBJ2-3,TRBD1,TRBV20-1,few,TGCAGTGCTAGAGTACCCGGGACAGGGAAGGATACGCAGTATTTT,CSARVPGTGKDTQYF
TRBJ2-1,TRBD1,TRBV5-5,many,TGTGCCAGCAGCTTTGGGGCAGACAGGGGCAATGAGCAGTTCTTC,CASSFGADRGNEQFF
TRBJ2-1,TRBD2,TRBV2,few,TGTGCCTTCAGTTACGGACTAGCGGGGTCTGGCTCCTACAATGAGCAGTTCTTC,CAFSYGLAGSGSYNEQFF
TRBJ2-1,TRBD1,TRBV5-1,-,TGCGCCAGCAGCTTGGGAACTCGGACAGGGCCCCTATCCAATGAGCAGTTCTTC,CASSLGTRTGPLSNEQFF
TRBJ1-5,-,TRBV25-1,-,TGTGCCAGCAGTCCCCCCGGGCAGAGGGGCAATCAGCCCCAGCATTTT,CASSPPGQRGNQPQHF
TRBJ2-1,TRBD2,TRBV20-1,-,TGCTGTGCTAACTTAGGGGGGACTAGCGGAAACAATGAGCAGTTCTTC,CCANLGGTSGNNEQFF
TRBJ2-1,TRBD2,TRBV7-2,few,TGTGCCAGCAGCCCCCGGACTAGCGGGATCAGGCAGTTCTTC,CASSPRTSGIRQFF
TRBJ1-6,-,TRBV7-2,-,TGTGCCTCGGAAGCAGGATTTAATTCACCCCTCCACTTT,CASEAGFNSPLHF
TRBJ2-1,TRBD2,TRBV6-2/TRBV6-3,few,TGTGCCAGCAGGACGACTAGCGGGATAAGCTCCTACAATGAGCAGTTCTTC,CASRTTSGISSYNEQFF
TRBJ1-4,-,TRBV5-1,few,TGCGCCAGCAGCTTGGGGATGGATGGGGTTGAAAAACTGTTTTTT,CASSLGMDGVEKLFF
TRBJ2-7,-,TRBV29-1,few,TGCAGCGTTGAAGATGGTCAGGGTACGACGTACGAGCAGTACTTC,CSVEDGQGTTYEQYF
TRBJ2-1,-,TRBV7-8,few,TGTGCCAGCAGCTTAGAGAGAATATCCTACAATGAGCAGTTCTTC,CASSLERISYNEQFF
TRBJ2-1,TRBD2,TRBV11-3,few,TGTGCCAGCATAACCGTCCTAGCGGGACGGGGCAATGAGCAGTTCTTC,CASITVLAGRGNEQFF
TRBJ2-7,TRBD2,TRBV7-2,-,TGTGCCAGCAGCTTGGTAGCGGGGGCGGACTACGAGCAGTACTTC,CASSLVAGADYEQYF
TRBJ1-6,TRBD1,TRBV7-3,few,TGTGCCAGCAGCCAAACGACAGGGGAGGGCTCACCCCTCCACTTT,CASSQTTGEGSPLHF
TRBJ1-3,-,TRBV5-1,-,TGCGCCAGCAGCTTAATCGGAGGGGAGTCCTCTGGAAACACCATATATTTT,CASSLIGGESSGNTIYF
TRBJ1-4,TRBD1,TRBV6-5,many,TGTGCCAGCAGTCCTACAGGGGATGAAAAACTGTTTTTT,CASSPTGDEKLFF
TRBJ2-7,-,TRBV6-6,few,TGTGCCAGCAGCTTACAGGGTTTTAGCGAGCAGTACTTC,CASSLQGFSEQYF
TRBJ2-1,TRBD2,TRBV6-2/TRBV6-3,-,TGTGCCAGCAGTTACTCGAGAAGTCGGGTAGCGGGAGTTATAAATGAGCAGTTCTTC,CASSYSRSRVAGVINEQFF
TRBJ2-7,-,TRBV6-1,few,TGTGCCAGCAGCGCCGGGACCCGGGGCTACGAGCAGTACTTC,CASSAGTRGYEQYF
TRBJ2-1,TRBD2,TRBV6-2/TRBV6-3,-,TGTGCCAGCTCCCGGCGCGGGAGGGTAGTCAATGAGCAGTTCTTC,CASSRRGRVVNEQFF
TRBJ1-2,TRBD1,TRBV20-1,many,TGCAGTGCTAGGGAGGGGGCGGTTAATGGCTACACCTTC,CSAREGAVNGYTF
TRBJ2-5,-,TRBV24-1,-,TGTGCCACCAAGGGTTGGGACCAAGAGACCCAGTACTTC,CATKGWDQETQYF
TRBJ2-1,-,TRBV29-1,-,TGCAGCGTTGGGGAATTGGCCTACAATGAGCAGTTCTTC,CSVGELAYNEQFF
TRBJ2-3,-,TRBV29-1,many,TGCAGCGGAGGGACAACAGATACGCAGTATTTT,CSGGTTDTQYF
TRBJ2-4,-,TRBV13,few,TGTGCCAGCAGCTTTTGGGCCAAAAACATTCAGTACTTC,CASSFWAKNIQYF
TRBJ2-1,-,TRBV7-2,-,TGTGCCAGCAGCTTATCGGGTCGGAATGAGCAGTTCTTC,CASSLSGRNEQFF
TRBJ2-3,TRBD2,TRBV4-3,many,TGCGCCAGCAGCCAAGATCCTCCCAGCGGGAGCAGGGATACGCAGTATTTT,CASSQDPPSGSRDTQYF
TRBJ2-3,-,TRBV6-1,few,TGTGCCAGCAGTCAACTTGGACTCACAGATACGCAGTATTTT,CASSQLGLTDTQYF
TRBJ2-6,TRBD1,TRBV28,few,TGTGCCAGCAGTTTAAGGACAGGGATCTCTGGGGCCAACGTCCTGACTTTC,CASSLRTGISGANVLTF
TRBJ2-1,TRBD1,TRBV5-6,-,TGTGCCAGCAGCCCTTACCCGGGACAGTCCTACAATGAGCAGTTCTTC,CASSPYPGQSYNEQFF
TRBJ2-1,-,TRBV7-9,-,TGTGCCAGCAGCGCCCCCAGGGTCTCCTACAATGAGCAGTTCTTC,CASSAPRVSYNEQFF
TRBJ1-4,-,TRBV28,few,TGTGCCAGCAGGACGAGACCTGAAAAACTGTTTTTT,CASRTRPEKLFF
TRBJ2-5,TRBD1,TRBV29-1,few,TGCAGCGTCGACTTTTCACTGGACAGGGTTAGAGAGACCCAGTACTTC,CSVDFSLDRVRETQYF
TRBJ2-7,TRBD2,TRBV12-3/TRBV12-4,few,TGTGCCAGCAGTTTATTGACTAGCGGGAGGTCCATCCTACGCGAGCAGTACTTC,CASSLLTSGRSILREQYF
TRBJ2-3,-,TRBV5-1,-,TGCGCCCGCAGCCCACGAGGCGCTGGCGGGAGCACAGATACGCAGTATTTT,CARSPRGAGGSTDTQYF
TRBJ2-2,TRBD2,TRBV28,few,TGTGCCAGCAGTTTACGCAGACTAGCGGCCGGGGAGCTGTTTTTT,CASSLRRLAAGELFF
TRBJ2-2,TRBD1,TRBV4-3,few,TGCGCCAGCAGCCAAGTCCCGGACAGGAGCACCGGGGAGCTGTTTTTT,CASSQVPDRSTGELFF